A single sample gave rise to the 5 T cell receptor beta chains below, sequenced in a study of T cells in Graves' hyperthyroidism and ophthalmopathy. Amplified regions were TCR beta CDR3 sequences from RNA transcripts. A first-round RT-PCR of the TCR CDR3 used the HTBI primer set. Each CDR3 protein is one row after TCRdb ran MiXCR on the multiplex PCR reads. Of hundreds of thousands of distinct CDR3 sequences listed, roughly an eighth are singletons. Source material: blood. These receptors were obtained from a woman between 40 and 50 years old with Graves' ophthalmopathy.

This clonotype has more than one count but fewer than ten. The chain joins TRBV19 to TRBJ1-3, with a tentative D call TRBD1 (5 bases). Germline V gene data show CDR1 as LNHDA and CDR2 as SQIVND (reference sequence). The CDR3 has 16 residues. V lost 6 bases and J lost 2, with 17 bases in between. The CDR3 nucleotides read TGTGCCAGTAGAATTGGGGCTGCGAATGCTGGAAACACCATATATTTT. Its protein is CASRIGAANAGNTIYF.

In its sample, this clonotype was seen many times. This rearrangement joins TRBV27 to TRBJ1-2; 8 bases line up with TRBD1. J was trimmed by 4 bases and V by 5 bases; bases with no gene match: 15. The germline V gene encodes CDR1 MNHEY and CDR2 SMNVEV (reference sequence). This CDR3 contains 17 residues. Here the CDR3 reads CASSPGQGRSAGYGYTF. In nucleotides, the CDR3 is TGTGCCAGCAGTCCCGGACAGGGAAGGTCTGCTGGCTATGGCTACACCTTC.

There are many counts of this clonotype. The chain carries TRBV30 and TRBJ1-2, with TRBD1 matching 8 bases. Trimming removed 3 bases from V and 9 bases from J; junction bases left unmatched: 9. Germline CDR1 reads GTSNPN; CDR2 reads SVGIG (reference sequence). This CDR3 contains 13 residues. The CDR3 nucleotides are TGTGCCTGGAGCGACGCAGGGGGCCGTAGCTACACCTTC. Amino acid sequence: CAWSDAGGRSYTF.

In its sample, this clonotype was seen many times. The chain joins TRBV15 to TRBJ1-3, with TRBD1 matching over 8 bases. The J segment lost 0 bases and the V segment lost 4 bases, leaving 8 bases of the junction unmatched. This CDR3 contains 17 residues. CDR1 LNHNV and CDR2 YYDKDF come from the germline V gene (reference sequence). The CDR3 DNA is TGTGCCACCAGCAACAGACAGGGGTCCGCCTCTGGAAACACCATATATTTT. It is translated as CATSNRQGSASGNTIYF.

The chain has TRBV7-9 and TRBJ1-6; D might be TRBD1 (5 bases). Trimming cost V 3 bases and J 7 bases, with 16 bases left between them. Germline CDR1 and CDR2: SEHNR and FQNEAQ (reference sequence). The CDR3 is 16 residues long. Written as DNA, the CDR3 is TGTGCCAGCAGCTTGGAACAGCAGGAGGGGAATTCACCCCTCCACTTT. Its protein product is CASSLEQQEGNSPLHF.